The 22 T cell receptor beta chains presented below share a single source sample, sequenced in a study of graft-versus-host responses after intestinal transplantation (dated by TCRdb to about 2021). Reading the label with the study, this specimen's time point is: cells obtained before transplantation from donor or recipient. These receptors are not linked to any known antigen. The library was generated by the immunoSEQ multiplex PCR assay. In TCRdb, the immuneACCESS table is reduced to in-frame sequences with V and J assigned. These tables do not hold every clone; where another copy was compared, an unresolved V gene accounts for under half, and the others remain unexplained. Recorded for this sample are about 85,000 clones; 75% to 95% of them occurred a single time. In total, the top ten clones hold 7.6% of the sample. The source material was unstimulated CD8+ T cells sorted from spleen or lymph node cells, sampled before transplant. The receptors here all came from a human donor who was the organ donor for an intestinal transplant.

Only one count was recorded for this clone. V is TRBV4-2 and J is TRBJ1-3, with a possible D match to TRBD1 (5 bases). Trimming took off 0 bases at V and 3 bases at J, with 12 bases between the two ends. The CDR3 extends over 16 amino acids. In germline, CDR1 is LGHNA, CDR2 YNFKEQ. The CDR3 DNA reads TGTGCCAGCAGCCAAGAACTAGGGGCGCTTGGAAACACCATATATTTT. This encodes CASSQELGALGNTIYF.

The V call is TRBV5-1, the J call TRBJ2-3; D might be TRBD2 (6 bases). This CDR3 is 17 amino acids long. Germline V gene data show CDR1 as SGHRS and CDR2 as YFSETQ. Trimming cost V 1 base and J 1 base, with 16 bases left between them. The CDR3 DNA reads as TGCGCCAGCAGCTTGTTGGGTCATGGAGGGGGCACAGATACGCAGTATTTT. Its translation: CASSLLGHGGGTDTQYF.

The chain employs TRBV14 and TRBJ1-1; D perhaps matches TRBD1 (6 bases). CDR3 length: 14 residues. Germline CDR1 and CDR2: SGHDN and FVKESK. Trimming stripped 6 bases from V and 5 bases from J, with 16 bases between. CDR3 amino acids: CASSAEGVWTEAFF. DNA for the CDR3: TGTGCCAGCAGTGCTGAGGGGGTTTGGACTGAAGCTTTCTTT.

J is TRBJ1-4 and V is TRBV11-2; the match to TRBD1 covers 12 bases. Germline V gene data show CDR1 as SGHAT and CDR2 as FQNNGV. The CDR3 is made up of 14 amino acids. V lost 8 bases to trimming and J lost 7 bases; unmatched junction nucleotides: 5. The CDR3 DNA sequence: TGTGCCAGCGGGGACAGGGGGCGATTTGAAAAACTGTTTTTT. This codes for CASGDRGRFEKLFF.

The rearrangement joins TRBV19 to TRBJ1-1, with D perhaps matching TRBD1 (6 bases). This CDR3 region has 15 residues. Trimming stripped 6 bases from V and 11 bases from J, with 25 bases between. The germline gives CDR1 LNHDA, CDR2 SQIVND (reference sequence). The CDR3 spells CASRAPPGHSGEAFF. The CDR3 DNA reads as TGTGCCAGTAGGGCGCCCCCGGGACATTCAGGAGAGGCTTTCTTT. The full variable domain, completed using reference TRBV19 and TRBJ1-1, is DGGITQSPKYLFRKEGQNVTLSCEQNLNHDAMYWYRQDPGQGLRLIYYSQIVNDFQKGDIAEGYSVSREKKESFPLTVTSAQKNPTAFYLCASRAPPGHSGEAFFGQGTRLTVV.

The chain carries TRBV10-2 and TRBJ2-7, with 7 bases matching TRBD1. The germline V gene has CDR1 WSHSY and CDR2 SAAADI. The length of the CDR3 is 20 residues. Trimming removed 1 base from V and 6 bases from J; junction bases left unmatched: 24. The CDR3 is CASSEFFFAQRQGRFVEQYF. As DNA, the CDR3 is TGCGCCAGCAGTGAGTTTTTTTTTGCCCAAAGACAGGGCCGTTTTGTCGAGCAGTACTTC.

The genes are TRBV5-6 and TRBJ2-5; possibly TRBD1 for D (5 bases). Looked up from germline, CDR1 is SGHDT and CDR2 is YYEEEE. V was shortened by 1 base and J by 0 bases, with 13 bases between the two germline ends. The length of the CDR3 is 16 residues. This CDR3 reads CASSLSPGNYQETQYF. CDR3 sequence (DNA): TGTGCCAGCAGCTTGTCGCCAGGGAATTACCAAGAGACCCAGTACTTC.

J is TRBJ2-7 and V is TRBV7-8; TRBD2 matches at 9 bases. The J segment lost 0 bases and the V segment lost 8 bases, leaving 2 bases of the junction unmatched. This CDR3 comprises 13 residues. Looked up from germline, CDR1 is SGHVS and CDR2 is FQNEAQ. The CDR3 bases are TGTGCCAGCCGTAGCGGGAGCTCCTACGAGCAGTACTTC. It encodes CASRSGSSYEQYF.

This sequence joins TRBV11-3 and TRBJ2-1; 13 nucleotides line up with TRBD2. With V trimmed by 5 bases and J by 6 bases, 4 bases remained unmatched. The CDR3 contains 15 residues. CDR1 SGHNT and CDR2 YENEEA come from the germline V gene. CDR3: CASSPGLAGINEQFF. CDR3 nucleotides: TGTGCCAGCAGCCCGGGACTAGCGGGGATCAATGAGCAGTTCTTC.

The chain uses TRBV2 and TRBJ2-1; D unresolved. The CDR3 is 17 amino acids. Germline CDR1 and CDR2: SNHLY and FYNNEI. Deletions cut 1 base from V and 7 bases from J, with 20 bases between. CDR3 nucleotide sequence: TGTGCCAGCAGTGAAGGCGATTGGACGGTATTGGGGAATGAGCAGTTCTTC. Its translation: CASSEGDWTVLGNEQFF.

The CDR3 reads CASSLAGRVRGGSTPYEQYF. Here the CDR3 DNA reads TGCGCCAGCAGCTTGGCCGGCCGGGTTAGAGGAGGGTCCACCCCCTACGAGCAGTACTTC. The V call is TRBV5-1, the J call TRBJ2-7, with a possible D match to TRBD2 (6 bases). The CDR3 sequence is 20 residues long. The germline V gene encodes CDR1 SGHRS and CDR2 YFSETQ. V was shortened by 0 bases and J by 2 bases, with 27 bases between the two germline ends.

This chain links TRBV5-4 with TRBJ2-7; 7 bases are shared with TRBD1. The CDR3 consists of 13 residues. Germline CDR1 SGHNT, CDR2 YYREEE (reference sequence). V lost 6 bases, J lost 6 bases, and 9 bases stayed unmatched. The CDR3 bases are TGTGCCAGCACCGGAATGACAGGGAGCGAGCAGTACTTC. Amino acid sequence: CASTGMTGSEQYF.

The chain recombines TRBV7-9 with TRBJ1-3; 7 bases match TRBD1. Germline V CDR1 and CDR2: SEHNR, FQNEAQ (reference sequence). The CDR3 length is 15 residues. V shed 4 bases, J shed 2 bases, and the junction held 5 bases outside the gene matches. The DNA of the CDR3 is TGTGCCAGCAGCTCCTATGACAGGGCTGGAAACACCATATATTTT. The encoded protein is CASSSYDRAGNTIYF. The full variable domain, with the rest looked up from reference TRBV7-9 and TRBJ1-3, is DTGVSQNPRHKITKRGQNVTFRCDPISEHNRLYWYRQTLGQGPEFLTYFQNEAQLEKSRLLSDRFSAERPKGSFSTLEIQRTEQGDSAMYLCASSSYDRAGNTIYFGEGSWLTVV.

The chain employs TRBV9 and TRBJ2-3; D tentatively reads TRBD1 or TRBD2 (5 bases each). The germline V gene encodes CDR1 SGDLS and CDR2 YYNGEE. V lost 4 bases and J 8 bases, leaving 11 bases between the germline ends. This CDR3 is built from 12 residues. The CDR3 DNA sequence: TGTGCCAGCAGCCGGGACGGATCTACGCAGTATTTT. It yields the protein CASSRDGSTQYF.

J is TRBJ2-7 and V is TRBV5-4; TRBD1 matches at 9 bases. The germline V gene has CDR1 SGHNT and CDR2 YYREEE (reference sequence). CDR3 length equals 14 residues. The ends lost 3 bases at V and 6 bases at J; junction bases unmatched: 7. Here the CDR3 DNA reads TGTGCCAGCAGCTGGGGACAGGGTGATGTCGAGCAGTACTTC. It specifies CASSWGQGDVEQYF.

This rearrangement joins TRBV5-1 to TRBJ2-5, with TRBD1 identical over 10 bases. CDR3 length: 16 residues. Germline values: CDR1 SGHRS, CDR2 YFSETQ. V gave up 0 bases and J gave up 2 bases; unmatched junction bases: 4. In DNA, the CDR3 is TGCGCCAGCAGCTTGGTAGACAGGGGGCTACAAGAGACCCAGTACTTC. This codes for CASSLVDRGLQETQYF.

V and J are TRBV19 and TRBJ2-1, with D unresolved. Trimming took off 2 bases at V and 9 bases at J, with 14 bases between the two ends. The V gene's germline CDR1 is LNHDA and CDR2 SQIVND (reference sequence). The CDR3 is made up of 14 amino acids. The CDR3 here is CASSILPLWGEQFF. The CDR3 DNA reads TGTGCCAGTAGTATATTGCCCCTGTGGGGTGAGCAGTTCTTC. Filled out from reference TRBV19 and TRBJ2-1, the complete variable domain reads DGGITQSPKYLFRKEGQNVTLSCEQNLNHDAMYWYRQDPGQGLRLIYYSQIVNDFQKGDIAEGYSVSREKKESFPLTVTSAQKNPTAFYLCASSILPLWGEQFFGPGTRLTVL.

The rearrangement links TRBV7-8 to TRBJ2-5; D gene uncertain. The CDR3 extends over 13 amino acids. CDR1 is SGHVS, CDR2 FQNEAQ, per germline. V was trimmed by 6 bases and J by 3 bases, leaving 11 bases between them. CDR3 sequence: CASRSKNEETQYF. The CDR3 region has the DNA TGTGCCAGCAGATCAAAAAACGAAGAGACCCAGTACTTC.

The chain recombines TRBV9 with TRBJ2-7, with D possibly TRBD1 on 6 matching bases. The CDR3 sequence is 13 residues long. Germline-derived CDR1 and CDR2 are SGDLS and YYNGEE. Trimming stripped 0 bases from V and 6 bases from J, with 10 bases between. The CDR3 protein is CASSVVQGAEQYF. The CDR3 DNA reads TGTGCCAGCAGCGTAGTACAGGGAGCCGAGCAGTACTTC. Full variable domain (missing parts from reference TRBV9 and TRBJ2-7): DSGVTQTPKHLITATGQRVTLRCSPRSGDLSVYWYQQSLDQGLQFLIQYYNGEERAKGNILERFSAQQFPDLHSELNLSSLELGDSALYFCASSVVQGAEQYFGPGTRLTVT.

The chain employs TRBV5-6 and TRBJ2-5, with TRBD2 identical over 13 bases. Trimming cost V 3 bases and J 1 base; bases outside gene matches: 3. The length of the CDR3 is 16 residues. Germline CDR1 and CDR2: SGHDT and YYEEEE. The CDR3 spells CASSSWTSGGQETQYF. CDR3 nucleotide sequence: TGTGCCAGCAGCTCCTGGACTAGCGGGGGCCAAGAGACCCAGTACTTC.

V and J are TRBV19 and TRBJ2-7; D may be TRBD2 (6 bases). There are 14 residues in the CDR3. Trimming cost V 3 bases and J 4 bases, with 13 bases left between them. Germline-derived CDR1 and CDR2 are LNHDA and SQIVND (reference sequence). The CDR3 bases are TGTGCCAGTAGTATCGGCGGGAAGGCTTACGAGCAGTACTTC. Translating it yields CASSIGGKAYEQYF. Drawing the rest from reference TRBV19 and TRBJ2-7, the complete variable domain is DGGITQSPKYLFRKEGQNVTLSCEQNLNHDAMYWYRQDPGQGLRLIYYSQIVNDFQKGDIAEGYSVSREKKESFPLTVTSAQKNPTAFYLCASSIGGKAYEQYFGPGTRLTVT.

CDR3 region: CASSIHTGELFF. The CDR3 DNA sequence: TGTGCCAGTAGTATCCACACCGGGGAGCTGTTTTTT. V is TRBV19 and J is TRBJ2-2; D not resolved. The ends were cut back, 3 bases at V and 3 bases at J, with 2 bases in the middle. Looked up from germline, CDR1 is LNHDA and CDR2 is SQIVND (reference sequence). The CDR3 has 12 residues.